Presented here are 28 T cell receptor beta chains from one specimen sequenced in a study of cytomegalovirus exposure and HLA in healthy donors. The primer mix had 60 Vbeta and 13 Jbeta primers. Assay used: immunoSEQ multiplex PCR; TCRdb lists only in-frame clones, some missing. This repertoire shows roughly 97,000 clones, more than 75% found once; its top ten account for around 1.5%. The sequenced sample consisted of PBMCs. All receptors derive from a woman in her thirties or forties in good health and CMV-seronegative.

The chain has TRBV4-2 and TRBJ2-7; TRBD2 is a possible D gene (5 bases). CDR3 length equals 16 residues. Per germline, CDR1 LGHNA and CDR2 YNFKEQ. Trimming shortened V by 0 bases and J by 3 bases, and 15 bases separated the two germline ends. The CDR3 here is CASSQDWLRTVYEQYF. The CDR3 DNA reads as TGTGCCAGCAGCCAAGATTGGCTCAGGACTGTCTACGAGCAGTACTTC.

The V gene is TRBV15, the J gene TRBJ2-7, with a weak D call TRBD2 (5 bases). V was clipped by 5 bases and J by 4 bases, with 18 bases between them. Germline V gene sequence: CDR1 LNHNV, CDR2 YYDKDF (reference sequence). The CDR3 sequence is 15 residues long. The DNA for the CDR3 is TGTGCCACCAGCCCGATCAGAGCGGCGGATTACGAGCAGTACTTC. Its translation is CATSPIRAADYEQYF.

The chain carries TRBV28 and TRBJ2-5, with 7 bases matching TRBD1. Germline CDR1 MDHEN, CDR2 SYDVKM. The junction had 10 bases not matched to a gene; V was cut back by 5 bases and J by 1 base. The CDR3 length is 16 residues. CDR3 bases: TGTGCCAGCAGTCCCTGGGCCGGGGACAGCCAAGAGACCCAGTACTTC. It codes for CASSPWAGDSQETQYF.

V and J are TRBV5-4 and TRBJ1-1, with 7 nucleotides matching TRBD1. The V and J ends lost 2 bases and 8 bases, in that order; junction bases with no gene match: 3. Germline CDR1 and CDR2: SGHNT and YYREEE (reference sequence). The CDR3 sequence is 12 residues long. The CDR3 DNA follows: TGTGCCAGCAGCTTCCGGGACAGCGAAGCTTTCTTT. Its translation: CASSFRDSEAFF. The entire variable domain, with the rest obtained from reference TRBV5-4 and TRBJ1-1, is as follows: ETGVTQSPTHLIKTRGQQVTLRCSSQSGHNTVSWYQQALGQGPQFIFQYYREEENGRGNFPPRFSGLQFPNYSSELNVNALELDDSALYLCASSFRDSEAFFGQGTRLTVV.

The rearrangement joins TRBV7-6 to TRBJ2-1, with TRBD2 as a possible D gene (6 bases). From germline, CDR1 is SGHVS and CDR2 FNYEAQ. Trimming stripped 1 base from V and 4 bases from J, with 14 bases between. This CDR3 region has 16 residues. The CDR3 DNA follows: TGTGCCAGCAGCTTAGTGGGGCGGGAAGTTTACAATGAGCAGTTCTTC. Protein sequence: CASSLVGREVYNEQFF.

The chain couples TRBV6-6 to TRBJ2-1; D is ambiguous. Per germline, CDR1 MNHNY and CDR2 SVGAGI (reference sequence). The CDR3 is 13 residues long. Between the trimmed V and J ends, which lost 7 bases and 10 bases, there was a span of 17 bases. The CDR3, as DNA: TGTGCCAGCACCAAAGAATACTACATAGAGCAGTTCTTC. Translated: CASTKEYYIEQFF.

V usage is TRBV28 and J usage is TRBJ2-3; 11 nucleotides line up with TRBD2. From germline, CDR1 is MDHEN and CDR2 SYDVKM. The CDR3 has 15 amino acids. The V segment lost 6 bases and the J segment 6 bases; nucleotides outside the gene matches: 8. CDR3 DNA sequence: TGTGCCAGCAGCCTTAGCGGGAGGGCGGAGGATACGCAGTATTTT. It codes for CASSLSGRAEDTQYF.

The chain employs TRBV6-6 and TRBJ2-3, with 7 nucleotides matching TRBD2. There are 15 residues in the CDR3. CDR1 and CDR2 from the germline V gene are MNHNY and SVGAGI (reference sequence). The V and J ends lost 6 bases and 2 bases, in that order; junction bases with no gene match: 8. CDR3 nucleotide sequence: TGTGCCAGCAGGAGAGCGGGACCCCCCACAGATACGCAGTATTTT. Its protein is CASRRAGPPTDTQYF.

V gene TRBV5-6 combines with J gene TRBJ2-1, with 13 bases that match TRBD2. CDR3 length: 16 residues. Germline trimming cut 3 bases from V and 7 bases from J; bases unmatched to any gene: 7. From germline, CDR1 is SGHDT and CDR2 YYEEEE. CDR3 bases: TGTGCCAGCAGCTCCGGACTAGCGGGAGTGTCAAATGAGCAGTTCTTC. Protein: CASSSGLAGVSNEQFF.

The chain is built from TRBV10-3 and TRBJ2-1; 7 bases are a match to TRBD2. The CDR3 contains 15 residues. Germline V CDR1 and CDR2: ENHRY, SYGVKD. The V segment lost 10 bases and the J segment 5 bases; nucleotides outside the gene matches: 14. The CDR3 is CATLPAGRAHNEQFF. CDR3 coding DNA: TGTGCCACCCTGCCAGCGGGGAGGGCCCACAATGAGCAGTTCTTC.

This chain uses TRBV18 with TRBJ2-3; the match to TRBD2 covers 10 bases. The germline CDR1 and CDR2 sequences are KGHSH and LQKENI. The CDR3 sequence is 15 residues long. Trimming removed 3 bases from V and 7 bases from J; junction bases left unmatched: 7. The CDR3 loop is CASSPPLAGVHTQYF. CDR3 DNA sequence: TGTGCCAGCTCACCTCCCCTAGCGGGAGTCCATACGCAGTATTTT. Using reference TRBV18 and TRBJ2-3 for the parts outside the CDR3, the full variable domain is NAGVMQNPRHLVRRRGQEARLRCSPMKGHSHVYWYRQLPEEGLKFMVYLQKENIIDESGMPKERFSAEFPKEGPSILRIQQVVRGDSAAYFCASSPPLAGVHTQYFGPGTRLTVL.

The chain uses TRBV6-1 and TRBJ1-5; no clear D. In germline, CDR1 is MNHNS, CDR2 SASEGT. The CDR3 has 13 residues. Between the trimmed V and J ends, which lost 8 bases and 3 bases, there was a span of 11 bases. The chain's CDR3 is CASREVNNQPQHF. CDR3 DNA sequence: TGTGCCAGCCGAGAGGTCAACAATCAGCCCCAGCATTTT.

The count of this clone is one. V is TRBV19 and J is TRBJ2-3, with D perhaps matching TRBD1 (6 bases). CDR1 is LNHDA and CDR2 is SQIVND in the germline V gene (reference sequence). This CDR3 spans 15 amino acids. V lost 5 bases to trimming and J lost 2 bases, with 14 bases between them. CDR3 in DNA: TGTGCCAGTAGTCCGCCTGGACAGACCACAGATACGCAGTATTTT. Its translation is CASSPPGQTTDTQYF.

V gene TRBV5-4 combines with J gene TRBJ1-1, with D unresolved. The CDR3 runs to 13 residues. Trimming removed 0 bases at V and 7 bases at J, with 10 bases between. Germline assignment: CDR1 SGHNT and CDR2 YYREEE (reference sequence). In DNA, the CDR3 is TGTGCCAGCAGCTTGGCGGGTGGGAGTGAAGCTTTCTTT. This sequence encodes CASSLAGGSEAFF.

The sample holds a few counts of this clone. The gene calls are TRBV9 and TRBJ2-1, with TRBD2 as a possible D gene (5 bases). The CDR3 covers 13 residues. V shed 3 bases and J shed 8 bases, with 12 bases lying between them. Per germline, CDR1 SGDLS and CDR2 YYNGEE. This CDR3 reads CASSADLAHEQFF. The CDR3 nucleotides read TGTGCCAGCAGCGCTGACCTAGCTCATGAGCAGTTCTTC.

J is TRBJ1-1 and V is TRBV15; TRBD1 matches at 8 bases. V lost 1 base, J lost 7 bases, and 5 bases stayed unmatched. Germline V gene sequence: CDR1 LNHNV, CDR2 YYDKDF (reference sequence). The CDR3 sequence is 14 residues long. In DNA, the CDR3 is TGTGCCACCAGCAGAGCGGACAGGGTAAATGAAGCTTTCTTT. As protein: CATSRADRVNEAFF.

This sequence joins TRBV6-5 and TRBJ1-2, with D maybe TRBD1 (6 bases). The CDR3 is made up of 15 amino acids. The germline gives CDR1 MNHEY, CDR2 SVGAGI. V was cut by 0 bases and J by 11 bases, with 19 bases left in between. The CDR3 protein is CASSYSGQGTESYTF. CDR3 DNA sequence: TGTGCCAGCAGTTACTCGGGGCAGGGGACCGAGAGTTACACCTTC.

The J gene is TRBJ1-2, the V gene TRBV7-8; D might be TRBD1 (5 bases). The CDR3 is made up of 14 amino acids. Germline CDR1 reads SGHVS; CDR2 reads FQNEAQ. V lost 5 bases to trimming and J lost 1 base, with 11 bases between them. The CDR3 DNA follows: TGTGCCAGCAGCCCCCAGGGCGGTAACTATGGCTACACCTTC. Its protein product is CASSPQGGNYGYTF.

This chain connects TRBV27 to TRBJ1-1; tentative D call: TRBD1 (6 bases). The CDR3 runs 15 residues. Germline V gene data show CDR1 as MNHEY and CDR2 as SMNVEV (reference sequence). Trimming removed 1 base from V and 3 bases from J, with 12 bases in between. CDR3 DNA sequence: TGTGCCAGCAGTTTATGGGAAGGGGGAGACACTGAAGCTTTCTTT. Its translation is CASSLWEGGDTEAFF.

The rearrangement joins TRBV5-1 to TRBJ2-5; 7 nucleotides line up with TRBD2. The CDR3 runs to 17 residues. V dropped 0 bases and J dropped 4; count of bases not matched to a gene: 12. Germline lookup yields CDR1 SGHRS and CDR2 YFSETQ. The CDR3 region has the DNA TGCGCCAGCAGCTTGGGGGCAACGGGAGGCATATTAGAGACCCAGTACTTC. This codes for CASSLGATGGILETQYF.

The chain is built from TRBV25-1 and TRBJ1-2; weak D call: TRBD1 (5 bases). The CDR3 runs 13 residues. V was shortened by 3 bases and J by 8 bases, with 13 bases between the two germline ends. Germline CDR1 reads MGHDK; CDR2 reads SYGVNS. The CDR3 bases are TGTGCCAGCAGTGAGGGGGAGGGAGCAGGCTACACCTTC. Its translation: CASSEGEGAGYTF.

This sequence joins TRBV5-1 and TRBJ2-1, with TRBD1 matching over 7 bases. The germline CDR1 and CDR2 sequences are SGHRS and YFSETQ. The CDR3 spans 11 residues. V trimming: 7 bases; J trimming: 9 bases; junction bases outside the gene matches: 4. CDR3 coding DNA: TGCGCCAGCCGAACAGGGGTTGAGCAGTTCTTC. It yields the protein CASRTGVEQFF.

V usage is TRBV6-5 and J usage is TRBJ2-5; 10 positions match TRBD1. With 2 bases clipped from V and 4 bases from J, the junction kept 1 base outside the gene matches. Germline V gene data show CDR1 as MNHEY and CDR2 as SVGAGI. This CDR3 spans 14 amino acids. The DNA of the CDR3 is TGTGCCAGCAGTTACCGGACAGGGGGAGAGACCCAGTACTTC. It is translated as CASSYRTGGETQYF.

V is TRBV11-2 and J is TRBJ2-3; 10 nucleotides align to TRBD2. V shed 5 bases and J 1 base; nucleotides not matched to a gene: 6. Germline lookup yields CDR1 SGHAT and CDR2 FQNNGV. The CDR3 length is 16 residues. Here the CDR3 reads CASSPSSGRGTDTQYF. For the CDR3, the DNA is TGTGCCAGCAGCCCATCTAGCGGGAGAGGCACAGATACGCAGTATTTT.

The rearrangement uses TRBV19 and TRBJ1-3; 7 nucleotides agree with TRBD1. Per the germline V gene, CDR1 is LNHDA and CDR2 is SQIVND (reference sequence). The CDR3 contains 14 residues. V gave up 7 bases and J gave up 4 bases; unmatched junction bases: 7. The chain's CDR3 is CASTLPGQGNTIYF. The DNA for the CDR3 is TGTGCCAGTACTTTACCGGGACAGGGAAACACCATATATTTT.

The rearrangement links TRBV4-1 to TRBJ2-1; D uncertain. The CDR3 extends over 16 amino acids. V dropped 0 bases and J dropped 5 bases, with 14 bases sitting between them. Germline V CDR1 and CDR2: MGHRA, YSYEKL. The CDR3 sequence: CASSQDSPTQDNEQFF. CDR3 sequence (DNA): TGCGCCAGCAGCCAAGATTCACCCACCCAGGACAATGAGCAGTTCTTC.

Comments on this clone: The junction departs from the called germline gene at one end, perhaps through a read error. V is TRBV7-9 and J is TRBJ2-7; 8 bases map to TRBD2. The germline gives CDR1 SEHNR, CDR2 FQNEAQ (reference sequence). CDR3 length: 16 residues. DNA for the CDR3: TGTTCCAGCAGCTTAGCGCTGGGACTAGAAGACTACGAGCAGTACTTC. Translation gives CSSSLALGLEDYEQYF.

The chain couples TRBV29-1 to TRBJ2-5, with D hard to call. Looked up from germline, CDR1 is SQVTM and CDR2 is ANQGSEA. The V end lost 4 bases, the J end lost 4 bases, and 13 bases lay between the germline ends. This CDR3 is built from 13 residues. The CDR3 sequence: CSVGPRNRETQYF. As DNA, the CDR3 is TGCAGCGTTGGGCCTAGGAATAGAGAGACCCAGTACTTC.